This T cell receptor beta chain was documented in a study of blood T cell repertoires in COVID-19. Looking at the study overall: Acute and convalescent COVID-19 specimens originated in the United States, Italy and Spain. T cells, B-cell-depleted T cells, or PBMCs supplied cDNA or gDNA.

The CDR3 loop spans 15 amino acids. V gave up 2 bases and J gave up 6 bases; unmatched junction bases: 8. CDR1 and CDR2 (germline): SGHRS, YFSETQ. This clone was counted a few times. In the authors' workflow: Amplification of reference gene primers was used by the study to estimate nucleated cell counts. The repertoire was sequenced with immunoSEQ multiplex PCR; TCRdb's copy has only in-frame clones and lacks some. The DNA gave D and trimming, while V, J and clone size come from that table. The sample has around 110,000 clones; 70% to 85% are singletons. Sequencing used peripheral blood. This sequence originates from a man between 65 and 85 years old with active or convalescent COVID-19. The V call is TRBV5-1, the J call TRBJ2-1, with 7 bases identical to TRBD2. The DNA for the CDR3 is TGCGCCAGCAGCTTAAGCGGGAAGGCCCTCAATGAGCAGTTCTTC. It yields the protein CASSLSGKALNEQFF.